This T cell receptor beta chain was profiled in a study of cytotoxic CD8 clonotypes in ibrutinib-treated CLL. Findings of the study overall: Clonality measured at baseline exceeded age-matched healthy donors, tracking circulating CD8+ T-cell counts.

To note about this clone: Its cognate antigen is unknown.

Target depth was 1 in 200,000 to 1 in 1 million T cells, about 10x per clonotype. Assay used: immunoSEQ multiplex PCR; TCRdb lists only in-frame clones, some missing. The sample includes 150,000 or so clones, more than 70% seen only once; the top ten take about 7.6%. The germline CDR1 and CDR2 sequences are SEHNR and FQNEAQ (reference sequence). CDR3 size: 11 residues. Trimming removed 2 bases at V and 8 bases at J, with 6 bases between. For TCR beta libraries, roughly 1.9 micrograms of genomic DNA were obtained from cryopreserved PBMCs. This sample comprised PBMCs, obtained after 36 months of ibrutinib treatment. The origin of this receptor is a human donor with chronic lymphocytic leukemia. The V call is TRBV7-9, the J call TRBJ1-2, with unresolved D. The CDR3: CASSLQLGYTF. In DNA form, the CDR3 reads TGTGCCAGCAGCTTACAGTTGGGCTACACCTTC.